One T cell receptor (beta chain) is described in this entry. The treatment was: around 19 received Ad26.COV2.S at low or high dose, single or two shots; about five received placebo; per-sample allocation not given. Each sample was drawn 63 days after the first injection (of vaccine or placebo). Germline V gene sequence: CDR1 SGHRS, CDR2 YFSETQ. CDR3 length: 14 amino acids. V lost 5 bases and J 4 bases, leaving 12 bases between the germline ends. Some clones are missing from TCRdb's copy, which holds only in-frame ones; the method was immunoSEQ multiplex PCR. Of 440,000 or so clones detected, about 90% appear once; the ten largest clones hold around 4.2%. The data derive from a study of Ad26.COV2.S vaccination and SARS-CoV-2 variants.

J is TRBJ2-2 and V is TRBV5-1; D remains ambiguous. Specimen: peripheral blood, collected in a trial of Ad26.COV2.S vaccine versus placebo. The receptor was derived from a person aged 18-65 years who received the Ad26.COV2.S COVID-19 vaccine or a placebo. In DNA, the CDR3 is TGCGCCAGCAGTCGGGCAGGAACCACCGGGGAGCTGTTTTTT. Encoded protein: CASSRAGTTGELFF.